Following are 28 T cell receptor beta chains from one sample sequenced in a study of cytomegalovirus exposure and HLA in healthy donors. The assay was immunoSEQ multiplex PCR, and TCRdb's table has in-frame clones only and misses some. The table has approximately 110,000 clones, about 94% seen once; the top ten hold less than 1.5%. Sequencing was done on a sample of PBMCs. Receptors were obtained from a woman between 18 and 29 years old in good health and CMV-seronegative.

The rearrangement uses TRBV7-3 and TRBJ2-5, with 7 nucleotides matching TRBD1. CDR3 size: 13 residues. With V trimmed by 4 bases and J by 4 bases, 3 bases remained unmatched. From germline, CDR1 is SGHTA and CDR2 FQGTGA. This CDR3 is CASSSAGGETQYF. In DNA form, the CDR3 reads TGTGCCAGCAGCTCGGCAGGGGGAGAGACCCAGTACTTC.

This sequence joins TRBV4-2 and TRBJ1-1, with D uncertain. Germline CDR1 reads LGHNA; CDR2 reads YNFKEQ. V lost 0 bases to trimming and J lost 1 base, with 12 bases between them. The CDR3 loop spans 16 amino acids. Here the CDR3 DNA reads TGTGCCAGCAGCCAAGATTCCCCACATCCGAACACTGAAGCTTTCTTT. Protein: CASSQDSPHPNTEAFF.

The V and J genes are TRBV25-1 and TRBJ1-3, with D unclear. The CDR3 contains 12 residues. Germline CDR1 reads MGHDK; CDR2 reads SYGVNS. V gave up 3 bases and J gave up 2 bases, with 2 bases separating them. The CDR3 DNA follows: TGTGCCAGCAGTGATACTGGAAACACCATATATTTT. Amino acids: CASSDTGNTIYF.

In DNA, the CDR3 is TGCGCCAGCAGCTTACCCAGGGCCGGTAATGGAGAGACCCAGTACTTC. Translated, it gives CASSLPRAGNGETQYF. The rearrangement links TRBV5-1 to TRBJ2-5; weak D call: TRBD1 (5 bases). Looked up from germline, CDR1 is SGHRS and CDR2 is YFSETQ. With 2 bases removed from V and 4 bases from J, the gap between germline ends came to 18 bases. This CDR3 is 16 amino acids long.

The rearrangement uses TRBV5-6 and TRBJ1-2; a weak D match, TRBD1 (5 bases). The germline V gene has CDR1 SGHDT and CDR2 YYEEEE. V lost 4 bases and J 2 bases, leaving 9 bases between the germline ends. The CDR3 is 13 amino acids. CDR3 protein: CASSTTANYGYTF. The CDR3 DNA sequence: TGTGCCAGCAGCACGACAGCGAACTATGGCTACACCTTC.

V usage is TRBV7-9 and J usage is TRBJ1-1; D remains ambiguous. This CDR3 has 16 residues. The V end was cut by 3 bases, the J end by 1 base, with 15 bases between. CDR1 is SEHNR, CDR2 FQNEAQ, per germline (reference sequence). CDR3 amino acids: CASSFPRIGWNTEAFF. Written as DNA, the CDR3 is TGTGCCAGCAGCTTTCCGAGGATTGGATGGAACACTGAAGCTTTCTTT.

The sample holds a few counts of this clone. The chain couples TRBV10-1 to TRBJ2-1, with 8 bases matching TRBD2. There are 13 residues in the CDR3. V gave up 4 bases and J gave up 10 bases; unmatched junction bases: 6. In germline, CDR1 is WNHNN, CDR2 SYGVQD (reference sequence). CDR3 protein: CASSVSGRDEQFF. As DNA, the CDR3 is TGCGCCAGCAGTGTCAGCGGGAGAGACGAGCAGTTCTTC.

The chain carries TRBV4-2 and TRBJ1-2; the D gene is possibly TRBD1 (6 bases). This CDR3 region has 16 residues. Germline-derived CDR1 and CDR2 are LGHNA and YNFKEQ. With 0 bases removed from V and 1 base from J, the gap between germline ends came to 12 bases. CDR3 nucleotides: TGTGCCAGCAGCCAAGAAGGGGGGGCAGATAACTATGGCTACACCTTC. Translation: CASSQEGGADNYGYTF.

The genes are TRBV5-6 and TRBJ2-7, with 12 bases identical to TRBD2. With V trimmed by 5 bases and J by 6 bases, 3 bases remained unmatched. CDR3 size: 13 residues. Germline V gene sequence: CDR1 SGHDT, CDR2 YYEEEE. The CDR3 DNA is TGTGCCAGCAGAAAGGGACTAGCGGGCGAGCAGTACTTC. This sequence encodes CASRKGLAGEQYF.

The chain is built from TRBV2 and TRBJ2-2, with TRBD1 matching over 10 bases. Germline V CDR1 and CDR2: SNHLY, FYNNEI. The CDR3 has 15 residues. V dropped 10 bases and J dropped 7; count of bases not matched to a gene: 12. CDR3 in DNA: TGTGCCACCCCAGTCGAGGGACAGGGGTTCGGGGAGCTGTTTTTT. Amino acids: CATPVEGQGFGELFF.

The genes are TRBV14 and TRBJ2-7, with D maybe TRBD1 (6 bases). Deletions cut 4 bases from V and 0 bases from J, with 10 bases between. In germline, CDR1 is SGHDN, CDR2 FVKESK. This CDR3 comprises 14 residues. The CDR3 DNA sequence: TGTGCCAGCAGCCTAACAGGGAGCTCCTACGAGCAGTACTTC. It translates to CASSLTGSSYEQYF.

The genes are TRBV10-3 and TRBJ1-2; 7 positions agree with TRBD1. Germline lookup yields CDR1 ENHRY and CDR2 SYGVKD. The CDR3 sequence is 14 residues long. V shed 6 bases, J shed 8 bases, and the junction held 12 bases outside the gene matches. CDR3 region: CAISPGQTLGGYTF. The CDR3 nucleotides read TGTGCCATCAGCCCGGGACAGACCTTGGGGGGCTACACCTTC.

The chain carries TRBV28 and TRBJ2-5; 11 bases map to TRBD2. From germline, CDR1 is MDHEN and CDR2 SYDVKM. V gave up 7 bases and J gave up 4 bases; unmatched junction bases: 5. This CDR3 spans 14 amino acids. CDR3 sequence: CASIPTSGRETQYF. DNA of the CDR3: TGTGCCAGCATCCCTACTAGCGGGAGAGAGACCCAGTACTTC. The full variable domain, rest sourced from reference TRBV28 and TRBJ2-5, is DVKVTQSSRYLVKRTGEKVFLECVQDMDHENMFWYRQDPGLGLRLIYFSYDVKMKEKGDIPEGYSVSREKKERFSLILESASTNQTSMYLCASIPTSGRETQYFGPGTRLLVL.

The chain links TRBV5-6 to TRBJ2-7; perhaps TRBD2 as D (6 bases). The length of the CDR3 is 14 residues. V was clipped by 0 bases and J by 3 bases, with 10 bases between them. Germline V CDR1 and CDR2: SGHDT, YYEEEE. The CDR3 sequence is CASSLGLDLYEQYF. Here the CDR3 DNA reads TGTGCCAGCAGCTTGGGACTAGATCTCTACGAGCAGTACTTC.

This sequence joins TRBV11-2 and TRBJ2-5; D may be TRBD1 (6 bases). Germline loops: CDR1 SGHAT, CDR2 FQNNGV. The ends were cut back, 1 base at V and 2 bases at J, with 11 bases in the middle. The CDR3 loop spans 15 amino acids. The CDR3 sequence is CASSLVQGWQETQYF. CDR3 bases: TGTGCCAGCAGCTTAGTACAGGGTTGGCAAGAGACCCAGTACTTC. Drawing the rest from reference TRBV11-2 and TRBJ2-5, the complete variable domain is EAGVAQSPRYKIIEKRQSVAFWCNPISGHATLYWYQQILGQGPKLLIQFQNNGVVDDSQLPKDRFSAERLKGVDSTLKIQPAKLEDSAVYLCASSLVQGWQETQYFGPGTRLLVL.

This chain uses TRBV19 with TRBJ1-2; TRBD1 is a possible D gene (6 bases). The CDR3 length is 15 residues. Germline values: CDR1 LNHDA, CDR2 SQIVND (reference sequence). V dropped 6 bases and J dropped 4 bases, with 18 bases sitting between them. The CDR3 DNA sequence: TGTGCCAGTAGCCTATTGGACAGTAAGATCTATGGCTACACCTTC. It yields the protein CASSLLDSKIYGYTF.

CDR3 bases: TGTGCCAGCAGTTACTCCGACAGGGCCCGCTCTGAAGCTTTCTTT. It specifies CASSYSDRARSEAFF. The chain has TRBV6-6 and TRBJ1-1; 7 bases fit TRBD1. V shed 0 bases and J 6 bases; nucleotides not matched to a gene: 7. Germline V lookup: CDR1 MNHNY, CDR2 SVGAGI (reference sequence). The CDR3 runs to 15 residues.

This chain uses TRBV7-9 with TRBJ2-1, with TRBD2 as a possible D gene (6 bases). The CDR3 runs 18 residues. V shed 5 bases and J shed 0 bases, with 20 bases lying between them. In germline, CDR1 is SEHNR, CDR2 FQNEAQ (reference sequence). CDR3 sequence (DNA): TGTGCCAGCAGCCTCAGAGGAGGGCCGATAAGCTCCTACAATGAGCAGTTCTTC. Its protein product is CASSLRGGPISSYNEQFF.

The chain's CDR3 is CASSYPEGQYEQYF. The CDR3 nucleotides are TGTGCCAGCAGTTACCCCGAGGGCCAGTACGAGCAGTACTTC. The chain couples TRBV6-6 to TRBJ2-7; D is possibly TRBD2 (5 bases). V was cut by 2 bases and J by 4 bases, with 12 bases left in between. From germline, CDR1 is MNHNY and CDR2 SVGAGI (reference sequence). The CDR3 sequence is 14 residues long.

Comment on this clone: This sample also contains other DNA sequences that code for the same CDR3. The chain uses TRBV7-9 and TRBJ2-2; D is unresolved. CDR1 SEHNR and CDR2 FQNEAQ come from the germline V gene (reference sequence). The germline V and J ends were trimmed by 2 bases and 1 base, with 5 bases remaining between them. The CDR3 runs 14 residues. CDR3 DNA sequence: TGTGCCAGCAGCTTAAACAGGAACACCGGGGAGCTGTTTTTT. Translation gives CASSLNRNTGELFF.

The V call is TRBV15, the J call TRBJ2-7; 8 nucleotides match TRBD2. J was trimmed by 2 bases and V by 1 base; bases with no gene match: 4. The CDR3 is 15 amino acids. Germline CDR1 and CDR2: LNHNV and YYDKDF (reference sequence). The CDR3 reads CATSRGGLGPYEQYF. The CDR3 region has the DNA TGTGCCACCAGCAGAGGGGGACTAGGACCCTACGAGCAGTACTTC.

This chain connects TRBV2 to TRBJ2-1; D perhaps matches TRBD1 (6 bases). Trimming shortened V by 8 bases and J by 6 bases, and 20 bases separated the two germline ends. The CDR3 is 15 residues long. Germline CDR1 SNHLY, CDR2 FYNNEI. The CDR3 bases are TGTGCCAGCTCATATAGTAGAGGGGGTGGCAATGAGCAGTTCTTC. Amino acid sequence: CASSYSRGGGNEQFF.

V and J are TRBV7-2 and TRBJ2-7, with 10 bases lining up with TRBD2. J gave up 3 bases and V 6 bases, and 11 bases lay outside the gene matches. CDR1 is SGHTA and CDR2 is FQGNSA in the germline V gene. CDR3 size: 16 residues. The DNA for the CDR3 is TGTGCCAGCAGTTCCCTCCTAGTAGCGGGAGGCTACGAGCAGTACTTC. Protein sequence: CASSSLLVAGGYEQYF.

Turning to this clone: Other DNA sequences within the sample encode an identical CDR3. V usage is TRBV7-9 and J usage is TRBJ1-4; 10 bases agree with TRBD1. This CDR3 region has 14 residues. CDR1 and CDR2 from the germline V gene are SEHNR and FQNEAQ (reference sequence). Unmatched junction bases numbered 5, after V lost 5 bases and J lost 8 bases. CDR3 bases: TGTGCCAGCAGCCAGGGACAGGGGAACGAAAAACTGTTTTTT. It yields the protein CASSQGQGNEKLFF.

The chain uses TRBV27 and TRBJ1-5, with a weak D call TRBD1 (5 bases). This CDR3 comprises 14 residues. V lost 6 bases and J 3 bases, leaving 12 bases between the germline ends. Germline CDR1 and CDR2: MNHEY and SMNVEV (reference sequence). CDR3 DNA sequence: TGTGCCAGCAGGACCGGGGGATACAATCAGCCCCAGCATTTT. Residues: CASRTGGYNQPQHF.

J is TRBJ2-7 and V is TRBV7-9; D is undetermined. Trimming shortened V by 5 bases and J by 2 bases, and 13 bases separated the two germline ends. CDR3 length equals 14 residues. CDR1 is SEHNR and CDR2 is FQNEAQ in the germline V gene (reference sequence). Written as DNA, the CDR3 is TGTGCCAGCAGCGCCCCACTTAGTCCCTACGAGCAGTACTTC. It yields the protein CASSAPLSPYEQYF.

The chain is built from TRBV27 and TRBJ2-7; 8 bases map to TRBD1. Losses at the gene ends were 5 bases for V and 5 bases for J; bases not matched to a gene: 11. The CDR3 covers 15 residues. CDR1 MNHEY and CDR2 SMNVEV come from the germline V gene (reference sequence). The CDR3: CASSPRTGIGHEQYF. CDR3 coding DNA: TGTGCCAGCAGTCCAAGGACAGGGATCGGCCACGAGCAGTACTTC.

V and J are TRBV10-2 and TRBJ1-4; D possibly corresponds to TRBD1 (5 bases). Germline CDR1 and CDR2: WSHSY and SAAADI. Trimming cost V 4 bases and J 10 bases, with 13 bases left between them. The CDR3 loop spans 13 amino acids. CDR3 amino acids: CASSVGVRRKLFF. CDR3 DNA: TGCGCCAGCAGTGTAGGGGTCCGAAGAAAACTGTTTTTT.